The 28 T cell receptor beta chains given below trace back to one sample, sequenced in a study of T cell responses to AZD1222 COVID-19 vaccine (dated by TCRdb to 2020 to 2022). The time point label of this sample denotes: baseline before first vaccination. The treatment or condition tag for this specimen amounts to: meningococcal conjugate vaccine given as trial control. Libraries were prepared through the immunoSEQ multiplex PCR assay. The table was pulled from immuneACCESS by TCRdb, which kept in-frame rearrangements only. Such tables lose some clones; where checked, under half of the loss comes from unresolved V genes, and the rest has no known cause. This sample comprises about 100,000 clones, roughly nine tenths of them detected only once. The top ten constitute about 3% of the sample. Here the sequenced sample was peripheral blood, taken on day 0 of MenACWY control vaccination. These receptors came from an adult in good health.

The DNA of the CDR3 is TGTGCCAGCAGTGTTTCTGTGGTAACAGATACGCAGTATTTT. It specifies CASSVSVVTDTQYF. The rearrangement joins TRBV6-4 to TRBJ2-3; D remains ambiguous. The length of the CDR3 is 14 residues. Germline-derived CDR1 and CDR2 are MRHNA and SNTAGT. The germline V and J ends were trimmed by 4 bases and 3 bases, with 11 bases remaining between them.

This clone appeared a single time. The CDR3 sequence is CASSYTTGYSYEQYF. CDR3 DNA sequence: TGTGCCAGCAGCTACACAACAGGTTACTCCTACGAGCAGTACTTC. The chain uses TRBV16 and TRBJ2-7, with a tentative D call TRBD1 (5 bases). CDR3 size: 15 residues. V was trimmed by 5 bases and J by 0 bases, leaving 14 bases between them. Per the germline V gene, CDR1 is KGHSY and CDR2 is FQNENV.

The CDR3 is CASSVSGDPYNEQFF. The CDR3 DNA reads as TGTGCCAGCAGCGTAAGCGGGGATCCGTACAATGAGCAGTTCTTC. V usage is TRBV9 and J usage is TRBJ2-1, with TRBD2 matching over 7 bases. The CDR3 is 15 amino acids. Germline V gene lookup returns CDR1 SGDLS and CDR2 YYNGEE. The junction had 5 bases not matched to a gene; V was cut back by 1 base and J by 4 bases. The full variable domain, its missing parts supplied by reference TRBV9 and TRBJ2-1, is DSGVTQTPKHLITATGQRVTLRCSPRSGDLSVYWYQQSLDQGLQFLIQYYNGEERAKGNILERFSAQQFPDLHSELNLSSLELGDSALYFCASSVSGDPYNEQFFGPGTRLTVL.

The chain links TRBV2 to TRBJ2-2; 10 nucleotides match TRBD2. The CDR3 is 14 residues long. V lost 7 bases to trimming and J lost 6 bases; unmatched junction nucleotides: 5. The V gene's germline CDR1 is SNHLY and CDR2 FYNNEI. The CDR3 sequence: CASKRGGTPGELFF. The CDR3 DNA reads TGTGCCAGCAAGCGGGGGGGAACACCCGGGGAGCTGTTTTTT.

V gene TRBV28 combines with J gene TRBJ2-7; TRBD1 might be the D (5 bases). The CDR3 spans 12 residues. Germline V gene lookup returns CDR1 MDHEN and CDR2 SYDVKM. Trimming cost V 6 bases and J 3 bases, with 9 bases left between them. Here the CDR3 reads CASRDTFYEQYF. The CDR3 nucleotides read TGTGCCAGCAGGGACACTTTCTACGAGCAGTACTTC. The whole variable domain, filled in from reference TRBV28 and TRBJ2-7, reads DVKVTQSSRYLVKRTGEKVFLECVQDMDHENMFWYRQDPGLGLRLIYFSYDVKMKEKGDIPEGYSVSREKKERFSLILESASTNQTSMYLCASRDTFYEQYFGPGTRLTVT.

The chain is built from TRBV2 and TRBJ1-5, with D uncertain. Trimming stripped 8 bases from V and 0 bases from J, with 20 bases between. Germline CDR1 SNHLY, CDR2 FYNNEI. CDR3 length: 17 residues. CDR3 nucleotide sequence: TGTGCCAGCTTTCCGAGTCCGGCCGATTATAGCAATCAGCCCCAGCATTTT. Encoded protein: CASFPSPADYSNQPQHF.

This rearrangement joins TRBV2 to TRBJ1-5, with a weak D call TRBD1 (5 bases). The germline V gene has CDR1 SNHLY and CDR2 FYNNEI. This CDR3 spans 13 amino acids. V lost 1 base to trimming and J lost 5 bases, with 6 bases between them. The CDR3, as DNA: TGTGCCAGCAGTGAAGGGGACTATCAGCCCCAGCATTTT. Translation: CASSEGDYQPQHF.

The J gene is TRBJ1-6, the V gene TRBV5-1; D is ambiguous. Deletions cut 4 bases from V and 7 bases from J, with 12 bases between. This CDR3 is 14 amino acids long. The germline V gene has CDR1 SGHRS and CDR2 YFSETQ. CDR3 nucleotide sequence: TGCGCCAGCAGCCTTCGGTCCGGGAATTCACCCCTCCACTTT. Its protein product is CASSLRSGNSPLHF.

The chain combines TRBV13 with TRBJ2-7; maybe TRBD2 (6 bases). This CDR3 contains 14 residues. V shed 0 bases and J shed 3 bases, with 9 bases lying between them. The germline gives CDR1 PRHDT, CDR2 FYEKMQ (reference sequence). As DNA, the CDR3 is TGTGCCAGCAGCTTAGGTCCGGGAGTCTACGAGCAGTACTTC. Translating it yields CASSLGPGVYEQYF.

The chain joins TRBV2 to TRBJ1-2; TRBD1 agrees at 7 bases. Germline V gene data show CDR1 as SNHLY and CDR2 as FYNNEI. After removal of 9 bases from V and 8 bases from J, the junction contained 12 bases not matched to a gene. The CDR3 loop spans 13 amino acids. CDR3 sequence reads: CASDDRVLSGYTF. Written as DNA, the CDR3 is TGTGCCAGTGACGACAGGGTTCTCAGCGGCTACACCTTC. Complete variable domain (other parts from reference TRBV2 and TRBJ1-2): EPEVTQTPSHQVTQMGQEVILRCVPISNHLYFYWYRQILGQKVEFLVSFYNNEISEKSEIFDDQFSVERPDGSNFTLKIRSTKLEDSAMYFCASDDRVLSGYTFGSGTRLTVV.

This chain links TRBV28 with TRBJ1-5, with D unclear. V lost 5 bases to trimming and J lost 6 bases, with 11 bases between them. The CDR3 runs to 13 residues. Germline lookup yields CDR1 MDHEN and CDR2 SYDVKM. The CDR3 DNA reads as TGTGCCAGCAGTCCCCAGTGGAGTCAGCCCCAGCATTTT. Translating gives CASSPQWSQPQHF.

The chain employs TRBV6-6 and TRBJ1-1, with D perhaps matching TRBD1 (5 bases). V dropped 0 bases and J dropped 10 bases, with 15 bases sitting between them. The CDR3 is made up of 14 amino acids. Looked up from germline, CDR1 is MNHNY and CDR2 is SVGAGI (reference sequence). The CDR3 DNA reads TGTGCCAGCAGTTACTCGAGGGACTCGGGAGGAGCTTTCTTT. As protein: CASSYSRDSGGAFF.

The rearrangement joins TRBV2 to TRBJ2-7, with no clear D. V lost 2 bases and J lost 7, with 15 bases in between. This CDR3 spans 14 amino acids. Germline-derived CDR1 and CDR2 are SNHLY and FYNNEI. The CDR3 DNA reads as TGTGCCAGCAGTGAAAATCCCTCCCGCGGTGAGCAGTACTTC. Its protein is CASSENPSRGEQYF.

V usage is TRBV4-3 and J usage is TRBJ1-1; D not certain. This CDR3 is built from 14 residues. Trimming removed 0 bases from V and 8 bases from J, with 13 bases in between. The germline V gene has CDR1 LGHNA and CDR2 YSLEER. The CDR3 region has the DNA TGCGCCAGCAGCCAAGACCTGAGAGGGCCCGAAGCTTTCTTT. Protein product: CASSQDLRGPEAFF.

The CDR3, as DNA: TGTGCCAGCAGCGTATCTAGCACAGATACGCAGTATTTT. Protein: CASSVSSTDTQYF. The chain combines TRBV9 with TRBJ2-3; D not resolved. CDR3 size: 13 residues. Trimming pared 1 base from V and 0 bases from J, leaving 3 bases between. Germline V gene data show CDR1 as SGDLS and CDR2 as YYNGEE.

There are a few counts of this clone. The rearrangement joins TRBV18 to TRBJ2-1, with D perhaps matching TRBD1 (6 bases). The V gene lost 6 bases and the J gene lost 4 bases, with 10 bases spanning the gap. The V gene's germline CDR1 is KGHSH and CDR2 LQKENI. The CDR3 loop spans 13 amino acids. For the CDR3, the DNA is TGTGCCAGCTCCCCGGGGACATACAATGAGCAGTTCTTC. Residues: CASSPGTYNEQFF. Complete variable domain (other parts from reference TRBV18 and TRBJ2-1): NAGVMQNPRHLVRRRGQEARLRCSPMKGHSHVYWYRQLPEEGLKFMVYLQKENIIDESGMPKERFSAEFPKEGPSILRIQQVVRGDSAAYFCASSPGTYNEQFFGPGTRLTVL.

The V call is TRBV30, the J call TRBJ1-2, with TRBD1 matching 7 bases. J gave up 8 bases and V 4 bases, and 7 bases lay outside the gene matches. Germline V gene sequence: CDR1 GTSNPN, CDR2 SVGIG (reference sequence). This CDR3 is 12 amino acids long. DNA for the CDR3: TGTGCCTGGATTTTACAGGGGAGAGGCTACACCTTC. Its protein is CAWILQGRGYTF. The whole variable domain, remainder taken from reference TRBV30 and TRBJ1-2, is SQTIHQWPATLVQPVGSPLSLECTVEGTSNPNLYWYRQAAGRGLQLLFYSVGIGQISSEVPQNLSASRPQDRQFILSSKKLLLSDSGFYLCAWILQGRGYTFGSGTRLTVV.

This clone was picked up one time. CDR3 DNA: TGTGCCAGCGGCCGATCGGTAGAGAGTCCTACCTACGAGCAGTACTTC. Its translation: CASGRSVESPTYEQYF. The gene calls are TRBV6-6 and TRBJ2-7, with no clear D. CDR1 is MNHNY and CDR2 is SVGAGI in the germline V gene (reference sequence). With 8 bases removed from V and 2 bases from J, the gap between germline ends came to 22 bases. This CDR3 has 16 amino acids.

CDR3 in DNA: TGTGCCAGCAGTGCTGTGACAGCTCTCTCTGGAAACACCATATATTTT. The encoded protein is CASSAVTALSGNTIYF. The rearrangement joins TRBV6-1 to TRBJ1-3; TRBD1 might be the D (5 bases). The germline gives CDR1 MNHNS, CDR2 SASEGT. V dropped 4 bases and J dropped 0 bases, with 13 bases sitting between them. The CDR3 contains 16 residues.

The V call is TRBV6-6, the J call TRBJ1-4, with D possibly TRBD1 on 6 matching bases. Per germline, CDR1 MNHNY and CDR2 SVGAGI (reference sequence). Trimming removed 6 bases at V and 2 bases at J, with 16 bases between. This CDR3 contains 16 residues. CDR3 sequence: CASSLNRALTNEKLFF. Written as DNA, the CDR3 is TGTGCCAGCAGCCTGAACAGGGCCCTCACTAATGAAAAACTGTTTTTT.

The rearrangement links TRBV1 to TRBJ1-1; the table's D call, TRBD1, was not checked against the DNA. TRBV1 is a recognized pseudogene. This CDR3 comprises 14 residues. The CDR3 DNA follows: TGCACCAGCAGACTACAGGGGGTGAACACTGAAGCTTTCTTT. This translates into CTSRLQGVNTEAFF.

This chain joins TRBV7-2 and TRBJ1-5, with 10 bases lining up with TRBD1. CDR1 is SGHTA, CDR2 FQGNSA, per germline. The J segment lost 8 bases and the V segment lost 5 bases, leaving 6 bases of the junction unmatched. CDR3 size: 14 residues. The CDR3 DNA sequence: TGTGCCAGCAGCCCGACAGGGGGCTTAGAGCCCCAGCATTTT. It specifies CASSPTGGLEPQHF.

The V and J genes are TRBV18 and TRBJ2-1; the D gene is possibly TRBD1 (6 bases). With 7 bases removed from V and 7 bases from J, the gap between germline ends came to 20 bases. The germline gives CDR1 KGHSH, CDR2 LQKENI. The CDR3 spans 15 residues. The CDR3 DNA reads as TGTGCCAGCTTCGATAGACAGGTCTTGAGGAATGAGCAGTTCTTC. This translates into CASFDRQVLRNEQFF.

The CDR3 DNA sequence: TGCGCCAGCAGCTTCACAGGGGACACTGAAGCTTTCTTT. Residues: CASSFTGDTEAFF. The rearrangement uses TRBV5-1 and TRBJ1-1; 7 bases align to TRBD1. J gave up 3 bases and V 2 bases, and 1 base lay outside the gene matches. Germline lookup yields CDR1 SGHRS and CDR2 YFSETQ. The CDR3 totals 13 residues.

CDR3 sequence: CASSSGPGTGFTEAFF. CDR3 sequence (DNA): TGCGCCAGCAGCTCCGGTCCCGGGACAGGGTTCACTGAAGCTTTCTTT. The rearrangement joins TRBV5-1 to TRBJ1-1, with TRBD1 matching 9 bases. The germline V gene encodes CDR1 SGHRS and CDR2 YFSETQ. This CDR3 region has 16 residues. J was trimmed by 4 bases and V by 3 bases; bases with no gene match: 10. The complete variable domain, with remaining parts taken from reference TRBV5-1 and TRBJ1-1, reads KAGVTQTPRYLIKTRGQQVTLSCSPISGHRSVSWYQQTPGQGLQFLFEYFSETQRNKGNFPGRFSGRQFSNSRSEMNVSTLELGDSALYLCASSSGPGTGFTEAFFGQGTRLTVV.

The CDR3 DNA follows: TGCGCCAGCAGCTTGGCCGTTGGACTAGCAAGAGAGACCCAGTACTTC. Residues: CASSLAVGLARETQYF. This chain connects TRBV5-1 to TRBJ2-5; the match to TRBD2 covers 8 bases. The CDR3 loop spans 16 amino acids. From germline, CDR1 is SGHRS and CDR2 YFSETQ. With V trimmed by 0 bases and J by 4 bases, 8 bases remained unmatched.

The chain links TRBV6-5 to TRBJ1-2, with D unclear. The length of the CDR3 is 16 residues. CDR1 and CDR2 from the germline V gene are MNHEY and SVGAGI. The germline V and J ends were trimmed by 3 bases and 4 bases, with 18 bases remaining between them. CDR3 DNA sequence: TGTGCCAGCAGTTATCGTGGACCCTCGAAAGGCTATGGCTACACCTTC. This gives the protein CASSYRGPSKGYGYTF.

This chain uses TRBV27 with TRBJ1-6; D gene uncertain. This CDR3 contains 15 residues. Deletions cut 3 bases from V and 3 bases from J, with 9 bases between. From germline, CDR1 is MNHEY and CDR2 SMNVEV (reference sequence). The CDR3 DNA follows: TGTGCCAGCAGTTTTGGGCCGAACTATAATTCACCCCTCCACTTT. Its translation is CASSFGPNYNSPLHF.